This passage covers 4 T cell receptor beta chains from one sample sequenced in a study of blood T cell repertoires in COVID-19. TCRdb's copy holds only in-frame clones and misses some; the assay was immunoSEQ multiplex PCR. The sample lists roughly 210,000 clones; approximately 80% were seen once. Sample: peripheral blood. These receptors were collected from an elderly woman with COVID-19, enrolled during active disease.

J is TRBJ2-3 and V is TRBV5-1, with 14 bases identical to TRBD2. The V gene end was trimmed by 4 bases and the J gene end by 2 bases; junction bases not matched to a gene: 18. CDR1 and CDR2 from the germline V gene are SGHRS and YFSETQ. The CDR3 totals 21 residues. CDR3 coding DNA: TGCGCCAGCAGCCTTCGACTAGCGGGGGGGCAAGGAAATGTAAACACAGATACGCAGTATTTT. The encoded protein is CASSLRLAGGQGNVNTDTQYF. The full variable domain, in which reference TRBV5-1 and TRBJ2-3 provide the parts outside the CDR3, is KAGVTQTPRYLIKTRGQQVTLSCSPISGHRSVSWYQQTPGQGLQFLFEYFSETQRNKGNFPGRFSGRQFSNSRSEMNVSTLELGDSALYLCASSLRLAGGQGNVNTDTQYFGPGTRLTVL.

The V call is TRBV19, the J call TRBJ1-1; D is unclear. With 9 bases removed from V and 4 bases from J, the gap between germline ends came to 15 bases. CDR1 is LNHDA, CDR2 SQIVND, per germline (reference sequence). The CDR3 has 13 amino acids. The CDR3 DNA follows: TGTGCCAGCAGTCGGGTGGAGGGCACTGAAGCTTTCTTT. Its translation: CASSRVEGTEAFF.

The rearrangement joins TRBV27 to TRBJ2-7; a weak D match, TRBD1 (5 bases). Germline V lookup: CDR1 MNHEY, CDR2 SMNVEV (reference sequence). CDR3 length equals 13 residues. V was clipped by 2 bases and J by 4 bases, with 9 bases between them. The CDR3 reads CASSLHDRYEQYF. In DNA form, the CDR3 reads TGTGCCAGCAGTTTACACGACAGATACGAGCAGTACTTC.

Turning to this clone: The same CDR3 can be traced to other DNA sequences in this sample. The rearrangement links TRBV6-5 to TRBJ1-1, with D unresolved. The germline V gene has CDR1 MNHEY and CDR2 SVGAGI. The CDR3 totals 14 residues. V gave up 0 bases and J gave up 2 bases, with 7 bases separating them. The CDR3 reads CASSYSGRNTEAFF. CDR3 nucleotide sequence: TGTGCCAGCAGTTACTCGGGGAGAAACACTGAAGCTTTCTTT.